This TCR beta chain was retrieved from a study of cytomegalovirus exposure and HLA in healthy donors. Primers for the PCR totalled 60 Vbeta and 13 Jbeta. The assay was immunoSEQ multiplex PCR, and TCRdb's table has in-frame clones only and misses some. The repertoire holds fewer than 250,000 clones, with about 75% as singletons. Findings and limits, study-wide: What a later analysis showed was that several of the most significant clusters appeared linked to common viral pathogens. An observed cluster of highly shared sequence variants was recorded as a likely sequencing artifact.

Details on this clone: Its antigen is undetermined.

In germline, CDR1 is MNHNY, CDR2 SVGAGI (reference sequence). The CDR3 spans 16 residues. J lost 1 base, V lost 8 bases, and 7 bases had no gene match. The sequence derives from a male donor in good health and CMV-seronegative. The sequencing sample was made of PBMCs. The chain couples TRBV6-6 to TRBJ2-1; 11 bases align to TRBD2. The DNA for the CDR3 is TGTGCCAGCGGCCTAGCGGGGGGCATTTCCTACAATGAGCAGTTCTTC. It translates to CASGLAGGISYNEQFF.